This T cell receptor beta chain was sequenced in a study of radiotherapy plus CTLA-4 blockade in lung cancer. Findings of the study overall: According to reports, early shifts in blood T cell clones, alongside interferon-beta, forecast response most accurately. Expansion in blood of tumor-derived TCR clones was seen after radiotherapy plus ipilimumab.

Only in-frame clones appear in the TCRdb table, and some are missing; sequencing was by immunoSEQ multiplex PCR. The sample contains around 72,000 clones, approximately 78% of which appear only once. Germline values: CDR1 WNHNN, CDR2 SYGVQD (reference sequence). The CDR3 runs to 15 residues. Trimming cost V 3 bases and J 3 bases; bases outside gene matches: 5. A word on this clone: Its antigen remains unidentified.

Alongside CTLA-4 blockade with ipilimumab, patients with chemo-refractory metastatic non-small-cell lung cancer received focal radiation. The sequence came from a human donor with non-small cell lung cancer who had a complete response to radiotherapy plus ipilimumab. This chain connects TRBV10-1 to TRBJ2-1; 7 bases are a match to TRBD1. Specimen: peripheral blood, collected from a patient treated with radiotherapy plus ipilimumab. The DNA for the CDR3 is TGCGCCAGCAGTGATCGACAGGGAAACTACAATGAGCAGTTCTTC. The encoded protein is CASSDRQGNYNEQFF.